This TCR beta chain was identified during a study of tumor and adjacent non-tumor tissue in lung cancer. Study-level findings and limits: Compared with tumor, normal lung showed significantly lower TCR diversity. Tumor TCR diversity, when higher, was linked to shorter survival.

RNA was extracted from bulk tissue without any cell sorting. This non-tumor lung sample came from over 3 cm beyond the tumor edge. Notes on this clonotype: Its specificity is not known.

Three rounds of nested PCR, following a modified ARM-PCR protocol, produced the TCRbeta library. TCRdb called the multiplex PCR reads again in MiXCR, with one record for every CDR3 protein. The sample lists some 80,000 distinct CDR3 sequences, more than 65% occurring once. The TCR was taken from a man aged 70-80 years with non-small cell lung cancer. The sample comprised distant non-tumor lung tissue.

Here the CDR3 DNA reads TGTGCCAGCAGTCTCGGGGGTAGCGGGGAAAGACAGCCCCAGCATTTT. This encodes CASSLGGSGERQPQHF. This rearrangement joins TRBV14 to TRBJ1-5, with D perhaps TRBD1 (5 bases). Germline loops: CDR1 SGHDN, CDR2 FVKESK. Trimming removed 6 bases from V and 7 bases from J, with 22 bases in between. The length of the CDR3 is 16 residues.